These T cell receptor beta chains were read from a single sample in a study of blood T cells in healthy people across ages. Each CDR3 protein is one row after TCRdb ran MiXCR on the 5' RACE reads. The table shows around 800,000 distinct CDR3 sequences, with 44% occurring only once. Sequencing was done on a sample of blood. The receptors were gathered from a man between 60 and 75 years old in good health. Both conserved end residues are part of each CDR3. A D gene is named only where the DNA matches it firmly. Size values are once, few and many counts, or a class for expanded clones, and some rows have none.

J | length | V | size | D | DNA | CDR3
TRBJ2-1 | 14 | TRBV7-9 | NA | NA | TGTGCTAGCAGCTGGCGTCGAGGCTACAATGAGCAGTTCTTC | CASSWRRGYNEQFF
TRBJ2-6 | 16 | TRBV4-1 | few | NA | TGCGCCAGCAGCCAAGGTCAGGGGTCTGGGGCCAACGTCCTGACTTTC | CASSQGQGSGANVLTF
TRBJ1-1 | 16 | TRBV18 | NA | TRBD1 | TGTGCCAGCTCACCTTGGACAGGGGCGTCGCACACTGAAGCTTTCTTT | CASSPWTGASHTEAFF
TRBJ1-4 | 16 | TRBV4-1 | few | TRBD1 | TGCGCCAGCAGCCAAGATAAAACAGGGGGGAGCGAAAAACTGTTTTTT | CASSQDKTGGSEKLFF
TRBJ1-5 | 15 | TRBV2 | NA | TRBD1 | TGTGCCAGCAGTGAGGTCAGGGGGAACAATCAGCCCCAGCATTTT | CASSEVRGNNQPQHF
TRBJ1-2 | 13 | TRBV6-1 | few | NA | TGTGCCAGCAGTGTAGACCCAAACTATGGCTACACCTTC | CASSVDPNYGYTF
TRBJ2-6 | 16 | TRBV5-1 | NA | NA | TGCGCCAGCAGCGTCACAGGTAACTCTGGGGCCAACGTCCTGACTTTC | CASSVTGNSGANVLTF
TRBJ1-4 | 13 | TRBV20-1 | once | NA | TGCAGTGCTAGCGGGCATAAGGGTGAAAAACTGTTTTTT | CSASGHKGEKLFF
TRBJ2-1 | 14 | TRBV12-3/TRBV12-4 | many | TRBD2 | TGTGCCAGCAGCCCCGGGGGGGTATACAATGAGCAGTTCTTC | CASSPGGVYNEQFF
TRBJ2-3 | 14 | TRBV7-9 | NA | NA | TGTGCCAGCAGCGGAGGGATGGGCACAGATACGCAGTATTTT | CASSGGMGTDTQYF
TRBJ2-3 | 17 | TRBV10-3 | few | NA | TGTGCCATCAGTGAGTCGAGAGGGCAGGCCGCCACAGATACGCAGTATTTT | CAISESRGQAATDTQYF
TRBJ1-2 | 16 | TRBV3-1 | NA | TRBD1 | TGTGCCAGCAGCCAAGCTCACCGGGACAGGGGAGGCGGCTACACCTTC | CASSQAHRDRGGGYTF
TRBJ1-2 | 16 | TRBV28 | NA | TRBD1 | TGTGCCAGCAGCCTATATAGGACAGGGATCAGGAATGGCTACACCTTC | CASSLYRTGIRNGYTF
TRBJ2-1 | 15 | TRBV9 | NA | TRBD2 | TGTGCCAGCAGCGTTACTAGCGGGAGGACAAATGAGCAGTTCTTC | CASSVTSGRTNEQFF
TRBJ2-1 | 14 | TRBV7-2 | NA | TRBD2 | TGTGCCAGCAGCTTAGTGATTCTAGCGGTCGAGCAGTTCTTC | CASSLVILAVEQFF
TRBJ1-2 | 12 | TRBV6-2/TRBV6-3 | NA | NA | TGTGCCAGCAGATCGACAGGTTATGGCTACACCTTC | CASRSTGYGYTF
TRBJ2-3 | 12 | TRBV5-6 | few | NA | TGTGCCAGCAGCGGGAATACAGATACGCAGTATTTT | CASSGNTDTQYF
TRBJ2-3 | 14 | TRBV7-2 | few | NA | TGTGCCAGCAGCCCCATGTTGTTCGCAGATACGCAGTATTTT | CASSPMLFADTQYF
TRBJ2-1 | 15 | TRBV9 | few | NA | TGTGCCAGCAGCACCACGGACTGGGATTTGGATGAGCAGTTCTTC | CASSTTDWDLDEQFF
TRBJ1-2 | 15 | TRBV4-1 | once | TRBD1 | TGCGCCAGCAGCCAAGATCGAACAGGGGGCCTAGGCTACACCTTC | CASSQDRTGGLGYTF
TRBJ2-3 | 12 | TRBV20-1 | few | NA | TGCAGTGCTAGAGAAGCGGCGGGCGCGCAGTATTTT | CSAREAAGAQYF
TRBJ2-7 | 13 | TRBV19 | NA | NA | TGTGCCAGTAGTAGACGGCCGGGACACGAGCAGTACTTC | CASSRRPGHEQYF
TRBJ2-7 | 12 | TRBV10-2 | NA | NA | TGCGCCAGCAGTGCGACTGCCTACGAGCAGTACTTC | CASSATAYEQYF
TRBJ1-1 | 14 | TRBV4-1 | once | NA | TGCGCCAGCAGCCAAGGCCCATTCGGCACTGAAGCTTTCTTT | CASSQGPFGTEAFF
TRBJ2-7 | 16 | TRBV6-2/TRBV6-3 | NA | NA | TGTGCCAGCAGTCCACCCCGGACGGGGAGCTCCTACGAGCAGTACTTC | CASSPPRTGSSYEQYF
TRBJ1-1 | 14 | TRBV20-1 | NA | NA | TGCAGTGCTAGAGACCAAATCGAGAACACTGAAGCTTTCTTT | CSARDQIENTEAFF
TRBJ1-2 | 14 | TRBV11-2 | few | TRBD1 | TGTGCCAGCAGGCAAACAGGGGGGAGCTATGGCTACACCTTC | CASRQTGGSYGYTF
TRBJ2-1 | 14 | TRBV6-5 | NA | TRBD2 | TGTGCCAGCAGAACAGCGGGAGGGCAGACTGAGCAGTTCTTC | CASRTAGGQTEQFF
TRBJ2-5 | 15 | TRBV7-9 | NA | NA | TGTGCCAGCAGCCGAGGGGAACAGCCGGAAGGGACCCAGTACTTC | CASSRGEQPEGTQYF
TRBJ2-5 | 15 | TRBV4-3 | NA | NA | TGCGCCAGCAGCCAATTAGGGGACCGGGGAGAGACCCAGTACTTC | CASSQLGDRGETQYF
TRBJ2-1 | 15 | TRBV20-1 | NA | TRBD2 | TGCAGTGCTACCTTAGACGGGGGGATCTACAATGAGCAGTTCTTC | CSATLDGGIYNEQFF
TRBJ2-7 | 14 | TRBV7-2 | NA | NA | TGTGCCAGCAGCCCCCGTGCCTTGAACAATGAGCAGTACTTC | CASSPRALNNEQYF
TRBJ2-7 | 15 | TRBV5-1 | few | NA | TGCGCCAGCAGCTTATATGGGAGCTCCTACAATGAGCAGTACTTC | CASSLYGSSYNEQYF
TRBJ1-2 | 16 | TRBV20-1 | few | TRBD1 | TGCAGTGCTAGAGACTCGGGACAGGGGAAACTCTATGGCTACACCTTC | CSARDSGQGKLYGYTF
TRBJ1-5 | 15 | TRBV7-2 | few | TRBD1 | TGTGCCAGCAGCTTGACCAACAGGGGTTGGGAGCCCCAGCATTTT | CASSLTNRGWEPQHF
TRBJ2-5 | 13 | TRBV7-2 | few | NA | TGTGCCAGCAGCTTAGTGGCAGAAGAGACCCAGTACTTC | CASSLVAEETQYF
TRBJ2-5 | 15 | TRBV29-1 | NA | TRBD2 | TGCAGCGTTGAATTCGCGGGGGGATTCCAAGAGACCCAGTACTTC | CSVEFAGGFQETQYF
TRBJ2-7 | 12 | TRBV30 | NA | NA | TGTGCCTGGAGTGTACGGTACTACGAGCAGTACTTC | CAWSVRYYEQYF
TRBJ2-7 | 15 | TRBV5-1 | NA | TRBD1 | TGCGCCAGCAGAACTACTACAGGGGTCTCCTACGAGCAGTACTTC | CASRTTTGVSYEQYF
TRBJ2-1 | 13 | TRBV5-1 | NA | NA | TGCACCAGCGCCCTAGCCGCCCACAATGAGCAGTTCTTC | CTSALAAHNEQFF
TRBJ1-6 | 14 | TRBV20-1 | few | TRBD1 | TGCAGTGCCAGAAAGACAGGGACCAATTCACCCCTCCACTTT | CSARKTGTNSPLHF
TRBJ2-3 | 15 | TRBV7-2 | NA | NA | TGTGCCAGCAGCTTACAGGGCGGGGGCACAGATACGCAGTATTTT | CASSLQGGGTDTQYF
TRBJ2-7 | 13 | TRBV20-1 | NA | NA | TGCAGTGCTAGAGGGACTGACTCCTACGAGCAGTACTTC | CSARGTDSYEQYF
TRBJ1-1 | 17 | TRBV7-2 | NA | NA | TGTGCCAGCAGCTTTCGGCGTGCGTGGGCCGAGAACACTGAAGCTTTCTTT | CASSFRRAWAENTEAFF
TRBJ2-5 | 15 | TRBV3-1 | few | TRBD2 | TGTGCCAGCAGCTACGGACTAGTCGGATCGGAGACCCAGTACTTC | CASSYGLVGSETQYF
TRBJ2-4 | 13 | TRBV6-2/TRBV6-3 | once | NA | TGTGCCAGCAGTTACTCGGAAGGGGGCATTCAGTACTTC | CASSYSEGGIQYF
TRBJ2-7 | 14 | TRBV20-1 | few | TRBD1 | TGCAGTGCTAGAGAAGGACAGGGGTCTGGCGAGCAGTACTTC | CSAREGQGSGEQYF
TRBJ2-1 | 11 | TRBV20-1 | once | NA | TGCAGTGCCCCTGGGAGTCCTGAGCAGTTCTTC | CSAPGSPEQFF
TRBJ2-5 | 14 | TRBV4-1 | NA | NA | TGCGCCAGCAGCCCCAGGGTGGAGGCCGAGACCCAGTACTTC | CASSPRVEAETQYF
TRBJ2-3 | 15 | TRBV7-2 | NA | NA | TGTGCCAGCAGCTTTGCGCCGGCGAGGACAGATACGCAGTATTTT | CASSFAPARTDTQYF
TRBJ2-7 | 17 | TRBV5-1 | NA | TRBD2 | TGCGCCAGCAGCCCCGGACTAGCGGGGGCCCTATACAATGAGCAGTACTTC | CASSPGLAGALYNEQYF
TRBJ1-1 | 15 | TRBV3-1 | few | NA | TGTGCCAGCAGCCAAGGGCCCGTCTCGGGCACTGAAGCTTTCTTT | CASSQGPVSGTEAFF
TRBJ2-3 | 15 | TRBV19 | NA | NA | TGTGCCAGTAGTGATCTCACAGGGACCACAGATACGCAGTATTTT | CASSDLTGTTDTQYF
TRBJ2-7 | 15 | TRBV7-9 | many | TRBD1 | TGTGCCAGCAGCTTAGTTCGGACAGGGCCCTACGAGCAGTACTTC | CASSLVRTGPYEQYF
TRBJ1-1 | 15 | TRBV29-1 | NA | NA | TGCAGCGTTGTAGTGGCAGGGCGCCTGAACACTGAAGCTTTCTTT | CSVVVAGRLNTEAFF